The clone carrying this TCR beta chain was detected only a few times. The antigen remains unidentified. RNA transcripts were the template for amplifying TCR beta CDR3 regions. HTBI primers drove first-round RT-PCR of the TCR CDR3. Via MiXCR, TCRdb re-called the multiplex PCR reads, giving one row per CDR3 protein. The repertoire includes approximately 720,000 distinct CDR3 sequences, around 19% of them detected once, and 16% sits in the top ten. This sample stems from a study of T cells in Graves' hyperthyroidism and ophthalmopathy. On the study more broadly: Peripheral blood was obtained at initial diagnosis, preceding any treatment.

The study's findings and limits: In the blood, most expanded thyroid clonotypes above 0.001 appeared as well.

The CDR3 extends over 15 amino acids. Germline lookup yields CDR1 MNHEY and CDR2 SVGAGI. The V end was cut by 1 base, the J end by 1 base, with 8 bases between. Disease duration under 2 months; hyperthyroidism patients were aged 18 to 65. Blood was obtained at the first hyperthyroidism diagnosis, which preceded any ophthalmopathy symptoms. This sequence was found in a woman in her forties or fifties with Graves' hyperthyroidism that later progressed to Graves' ophthalmopathy. Material for sequencing was blood. The rearrangement joins TRBV6-5 to TRBJ1-5; D ambiguous. CDR3 in amino acids: CASSYFPGSNQPQHF. As DNA, the CDR3 is TGTGCCAGCAGTTACTTTCCGGGAAGCAATCAGCCCCAGCATTTT.